Presented here are 13 T cell receptor beta chains from one specimen sequenced in a study of T cell repertoires in cytomegalovirus infection. One entry per CDR3 protein results from TCRdb running MiXCR on the reads. The sample records around 450,000 distinct CDR3 sequences, approximately 11% being singletons. What was sequenced was PBMCs. The receptor set was obtained from a human donor in good health (CMV status not recorded). Some clones in this sample may be carry-over from other donors' samples.

The table lists this clonotype with many counts. The chain combines TRBV7-3 with TRBJ2-6; D is unresolved. The germline V and J ends were trimmed by 7 bases and 2 bases, with 15 bases remaining between them. CDR1 is SGHTA, CDR2 FQGTGA, per germline. The CDR3 spans 16 residues. CDR3 sequence reads: CASTREALAGANVLTF. CDR3 bases: TGTGCCAGCACCAGAGAGGCCCTGGCTGGGGCCAACGTCCTGACTTTC.

The chain recombines TRBV5-4 with TRBJ2-2; D unclear. V lost 4 bases and J 8 bases, leaving 15 bases between the germline ends. CDR3 length: 14 amino acids. Germline loops: CDR1 SGHNT, CDR2 YYREEE (reference sequence). Here the CDR3 reads CASSPPGTSGELFF. CDR3 DNA sequence: TGTGCCAGCAGCCCTCCTGGTACCTCGGGGGAGCTGTTTTTT.

Worth noting for this clonotype: A clone one base away is much larger, so this may be a read error. The chain links TRBV11-3 to TRBJ2-1, with D unclear. Germline V gives CDR1 SGHNT, CDR2 YENEEA. CDR3 size: 13 residues. V was trimmed by 5 bases and J by 8 bases, leaving 13 bases between them. The CDR3 nucleotides read TGTGCCAGCAGCCCCCCGAACCGTGATGAGCAGTTCTTC. Protein: CASSPPNRDEQFF.

At least ten counts were recorded for this clonotype. The chain employs TRBV28 and TRBJ2-3; 7 nucleotides agree with TRBD2. The CDR3 consists of 13 residues. J lost 7 bases, V lost 6 bases, and 7 bases had no gene match. Germline-derived CDR1 and CDR2 are MDHEN and SYDVKM. The CDR3 here is CASRLRGVYTQYF. CDR3 DNA: TGTGCCAGCAGACTACGGGGGGTATATACGCAGTATTTT.

This clonotype has just a few counts. V usage is TRBV9 and J usage is TRBJ1-4; no reliable D call. The germline V gene has CDR1 SGDLS and CDR2 YYNGEE. Trimming took 0 bases from V and 8 from J, leaving 14 bases between them. The length of the CDR3 is 15 residues. In DNA, the CDR3 is TGTGCCAGCAGCGTAGGCCCGCCCGGAGGCGAAAAACTGTTTTTT. Translating it yields CASSVGPPGGEKLFF. Complete variable domain (other parts from reference TRBV9 and TRBJ1-4): DSGVTQTPKHLITATGQRVTLRCSPRSGDLSVYWYQQSLDQGLQFLIQYYNGEERAKGNILERFSAQQFPDLHSELNLSSLELGDSALYFCASSVGPPGGEKLFFGSGTQLSVL.

In DNA form, the CDR3 reads TGCGCCAGCAGCTTGGGCGTTGTGTTGGGAGACACTGAAGCTTTCTTT. It yields the protein CASSLGVVLGDTEAFF. V and J are TRBV5-1 and TRBJ1-1; D gene ambiguous. CDR3 length equals 16 residues. The ends were cut back, 0 bases at V and 3 bases at J, with 15 bases in the middle. Germline-derived CDR1 and CDR2 are SGHRS and YFSETQ.

This clonotype was detected ten times or more. The genes are TRBV14 and TRBJ1-2; D is ambiguous. The CDR3 runs 17 residues. Germline CDR1 and CDR2: SGHDN and FVKESK. The germline V and J ends were trimmed by 2 bases and 0 bases, with 16 bases remaining between them. The CDR3 is CASSQSTYLSSNYGYTF. The DNA for the CDR3 is TGTGCCAGCAGCCAATCTACATACCTCTCCTCTAACTATGGCTACACCTTC.

This chain joins TRBV3-1 and TRBJ2-7, with D perhaps TRBD1 (5 bases). V shed 7 bases and J shed 3 bases, with 16 bases lying between them. The CDR3 consists of 14 residues. Germline V CDR1 and CDR2: LGHDT, YNNKEL (reference sequence). DNA of the CDR3: TGTGCCAGCACCCGCAGTGGAGACAGCTACGAGCAGTACTTC. Translating gives CASTRSGDSYEQYF.

This clonotype was seen ten or more times. The chain joins TRBV6-5 to TRBJ2-7; D is uncertain. Per the germline V gene, CDR1 is MNHEY and CDR2 is SVGAGI. Trimming removed 0 bases at V and 2 bases at J, with 8 bases between. The CDR3 sequence is 14 residues long. This CDR3 is CASSYSSLPYEQYF. The CDR3 DNA reads TGTGCCAGCAGTTACTCGTCACTACCCTACGAGCAGTACTTC.

The genes are TRBV20-1 and TRBJ1-2; D might be TRBD1 (6 bases). Deletions cut 0 bases from V and 9 bases from J, with 20 bases between. CDR3 length equals 15 residues. CDR1 and CDR2 from the germline V gene are DFQATT and SNEGSKA (reference sequence). The CDR3: CSARETGLRAMRYTF. The CDR3 DNA reads as TGCAGTGCTAGAGAAACAGGGTTGAGAGCTATGCGCTACACCTTC.

A few counts support this clonotype. The gene calls are TRBV6-2 or TRBV6-3 and TRBJ1-4; 7 bases fit TRBD1. CDR1 and CDR2 (germline): MNHEY, SVGEGT. The V segment lost 2 bases and the J segment 8 bases; nucleotides outside the gene matches: 8. CDR3 size: 15 residues. The CDR3 here is CASSYVRGQEEKLFF. In nucleotides, the CDR3 is TGTGCCAGCAGTTACGTTAGGGGGCAAGAAGAAAAACTGTTTTTT.

The rearrangement links TRBV5-1 to TRBJ2-7, with 8 nucleotides matching TRBD1. The CDR3 totals 15 residues. The junction had 6 bases not matched to a gene; V was cut back by 1 base and J by 3 bases. Germline V gene lookup returns CDR1 SGHRS and CDR2 YFSETQ. The CDR3 loop is CASSLRQGNFYEQYF. As DNA, the CDR3 is TGCGCCAGCAGCTTGAGACAGGGGAATTTCTACGAGCAGTACTTC.

This clonotype was seen at least ten times. V and J are TRBV7-9 and TRBJ1-1; no clear D gene. This CDR3 comprises 14 residues. Trimming cost V 6 bases and J 5 bases, with 16 bases left between them. Germline V gives CDR1 SEHNR, CDR2 FQNEAQ (reference sequence). The CDR3 bases are TGTGCCAGCAGTCGTAGTTCAACGGGGACTGAAGCTTTCTTT. Its protein is CASSRSSTGTEAFF. Based on the CDR3 plus reference TRBV7-9 and TRBJ1-1, the full variable domain is DTGVSQNPRHKITKRGQNVTFRCDPISEHNRLYWYRQTLGQGPEFLTYFQNEAQLEKSRLLSDRFSAERPKGSFSTLEIQRTEQGDSAMYLCASSRSSTGTEAFFGQGTRLTVV.